The rows below give T cell receptor beta chains drawn from one sample of a study of T cell responses to AZD1222 COVID-19 vaccine. TCRdb's copy holds only in-frame clones and misses some; the assay was immunoSEQ multiplex PCR. The sample has roughly 180,000 clones; 85% to 95% are singletons. Sequenced here: peripheral blood, sampled on day 0 of AZD1222 vaccination. The receptors originated from an adult in good health. CDR3s include the opening cysteine and the closing phenylalanine or tryptophan. The order of the fields is D gene, J gene, clone size, V gene, CDR3 length, CDR3 protein, CDR3 DNA. A D gene is named only where the DNA matches it firmly. A clone size is listed for some rows: how often the clone was seen (once, few, many), or a class if it is expanded.

D: TRBD1; J: TRBJ2-7; size: NA; V: TRBV6-5; length: 14; CDR3: CASRPGTGHYEQYF; DNA: TGTGCCAGCAGACCCGGGACAGGCCACTACGAGCAGTACTTC
D: NA; J: TRBJ1-4; size: few; V: TRBV7-8; length: 13; CDR3: CASSRYGTEKLFF; DNA: TGTGCCAGCAGCCGATACGGGACAGAAAAACTGTTTTTT
D: TRBD1; J: TRBJ1-6; size: NA; V: TRBV5-1; length: 15; CDR3: CASSLEGQSNSPLHF; DNA: TGCGCCAGCAGCCTGGAGGGACAGAGTAATTCACCCCTCCACTTT
D: NA; J: TRBJ2-1; size: NA; V: TRBV7-3; length: 16; CDR3: CASSSNGGGGRNEQFF; DNA: TGTGCCAGCAGCTCTAACGGGGGAGGTGGGCGCAATGAGCAGTTCTTC
D: NA; J: TRBJ1-4; size: NA; V: TRBV9; length: 16; CDR3: CASSAPMGGPNEKLFF; DNA: TGTGCCAGCAGCGCCCCCATGGGAGGTCCTAATGAAAAACTGTTTTTT
D: NA; J: TRBJ1-3; size: NA; V: TRBV28; length: 11; CDR3: CASNSGNTIYF; DNA: TGTGCCAGCAACTCTGGAAACACCATATATTTT
D: TRBD1; J: TRBJ1-6; size: once; V: TRBV6-5; length: 16; CDR3: CASSWDPGQRNSPLHF; DNA: TGTGCCAGCAGTTGGGACCCGGGACAGAGAAATTCACCCCTCCACTTT
D: TRBD2; J: TRBJ2-1; size: NA; V: TRBV11-2; length: 18; CDR3: CASSPRGAQGLLAGEQFF; DNA: TGTGCCAGCAGCCCCCGAGGCGCACAAGGATTACTAGCGGGTGAGCAGTTCTTC
D: NA; J: TRBJ1-3; size: NA; V: TRBV30; length: 14; CDR3: CAWSGTLPGNTIYF; DNA: TGTGCCTGGAGTGGGACCTTACCTGGAAACACCATATATTTT
D: TRBD1; J: TRBJ1-1; size: NA; V: TRBV19; length: 12; CDR3: CASQQGLTEAFF; DNA: TGTGCCAGCCAACAGGGGTTAACTGAAGCTTTCTTT
D: NA; J: TRBJ2-2; size: few; V: TRBV6-6; length: 16; CDR3: CASSYLRFPNTGELFF; DNA: TGTGCCAGCAGTTACCTCCGTTTCCCGAACACCGGGGAGCTGTTTTTT
D: NA; J: TRBJ1-1; size: NA; V: TRBV4-1; length: 14; CDR3: CASSHGGGDTEAFF; DNA: TGCGCCAGCAGCCACGGTGGGGGAGACACTGAAGCTTTCTTT
D: NA; J: TRBJ1-2; size: NA; V: TRBV30; length: 12; CDR3: CAWSITGYGYTF; DNA: TGTGCCTGGAGTATTACAGGCTATGGCTACACCTTC
D: TRBD2; J: TRBJ2-7; size: NA; V: TRBV2; length: 14; CDR3: CASIKREKEREQYF; DNA: TGTGCCAGCATTAAGCGGGAGAAGGAACGCGAGCAGTACTTC
D: TRBD1; J: TRBJ2-1; size: NA; V: TRBV10-3; length: 14; CDR3: CAIKADRGDNEQFF; DNA: TGTGCCATCAAGGCGGACAGGGGAGACAATGAGCAGTTCTTC
D: NA; J: TRBJ1-5; size: once; V: TRBV19; length: 15; CDR3: CASTHGGISNQPQHF; DNA: TGTGCCAGTACGCACGGGGGGATTAGCAATCAGCCCCAGCATTTT
D: NA; J: TRBJ1-4; size: once; V: TRBV2; length: 16; CDR3: CARLQPTLTKTEKLFF; DNA: TGTGCCAGGCTACAGCCGACTCTGACGAAAACTGAAAAACTGTTTTTT
D: NA; J: TRBJ1-3; size: once; V: TRBV27; length: 16; CDR3: CASSLSRGTAGNTIYF; DNA: TGTGCCAGCAGTTTATCGAGGGGGACGGCCGGAAACACCATATATTTT
D: NA; J: TRBJ1-1; size: NA; V: TRBV19; length: 17; CDR3: CASSTLRGFQVETEAFF; DNA: TGTGCCAGTAGTACTCTCAGGGGTTTTCAGGTAGAGACTGAAGCTTTCTTT
D: NA; J: TRBJ1-2; size: NA; V: TRBV9; length: 12; CDR3: CASSAGEYGYTF; DNA: TGTGCCAGCAGCGCAGGGGAATATGGCTACACCTTC
D: NA; J: TRBJ2-7; size: NA; V: TRBV25-1; length: 14; CDR3: CASSGQAPNYEQYF; DNA: TGTGCCAGCAGTGGACAGGCGCCAAACTACGAGCAGTACTTC
D: TRBD2; J: TRBJ2-7; size: NA; V: TRBV5-1; length: 15; CDR3: CASSLDGTSIGEQYF; DNA: TGCGCCAGCAGCTTGGACGGGACTAGTATCGGCGAGCAGTACTTC
D: NA; J: TRBJ1-3; size: NA; V: TRBV2; length: 14; CDR3: CASSERISGNTIYF; DNA: TGTGCCAGCAGTGAACGGATCTCTGGAAACACCATATATTTT
D: NA; J: TRBJ1-1; size: NA; V: TRBV18; length: 14; CDR3: CASSPPWANTEAFF; DNA: TGTGCCAGCTCACCTCCTTGGGCGAACACTGAAGCTTTCTTT
D: NA; J: TRBJ1-2; size: NA; V: TRBV12-3/TRBV12-4; length: 13; CDR3: CASSFEGNYGYTF; DNA: TGTGCCAGCAGTTTCGAGGGGAACTATGGCTACACCTTC
D: TRBD2; J: TRBJ2-1; size: NA; V: TRBV19; length: 14; CDR3: CASSTLAGNNEQFF; DNA: TGTGCCAGTAGCACCCTAGCGGGAAACAATGAGCAGTTCTTC
D: TRBD1; J: TRBJ2-2; size: NA; V: TRBV30; length: 16; CDR3: CAWSVWGQINTGELFF; DNA: TGTGCCTGGAGTGTATGGGGACAGATAAACACCGGGGAGCTGTTTTTT
D: NA; J: TRBJ1-1; size: NA; V: TRBV5-1; length: 16; CDR3: CASSLEETDFPFRAFF; DNA: TGCGCCAGCAGCTTGGAAGAGACAGATTTTCCCTTCCGGGCTTTCTTT
D: NA; J: TRBJ2-2; size: NA; V: TRBV3-1/TRBV3-2; length: 11; CDR3: CASSQVRELFF; DNA: TGTGCCAGCAGCCAAGTCCGGGAGCTGTTTTTT
D: TRBD1; J: TRBJ1-5; size: NA; V: TRBV19; length: 17; CDR3: CASSIDWEGALHQPQHF; DNA: TGTGCCAGTAGTATAGATTGGGAGGGGGCTCTCCATCAGCCCCAGCATTTT
D: NA; J: TRBJ1-1; size: NA; V: TRBV30; length: 13; CDR3: CACSHTGSTEAFF; DNA: TGTGCCTGCTCACACACGGGCTCCACTGAAGCTTTCTTT
D: NA; J: TRBJ1-2; size: NA; V: TRBV5-6; length: 14; CDR3: CASSLGQSNYGYTF; DNA: TGTGCCAGCAGCTTGGGACAGTCTAACTATGGCTACACCTTC
D: NA; J: TRBJ1-3; size: once; V: TRBV19; length: 17; CDR3: CASQGDDLKKSRNTIYF; DNA: TGTGCCAGTCAAGGGGATGACCTCAAAAAGTCCCGAAACACCATATATTTT
D: NA; J: TRBJ1-1; size: NA; V: TRBV29-1; length: 12; CDR3: CSVGGPATEAFF; DNA: TGCAGCGTTGGTGGGCCGGCGACTGAAGCTTTCTTT
D: NA; J: TRBJ1-1; size: NA; V: TRBV6-5; length: 10; CDR3: CASINTEAFF; DNA: TGTGCCAGCATCAACACTGAAGCTTTCTTT
D: NA; J: TRBJ1-3; size: NA; V: TRBV19; length: 14; CDR3: CASSSQGAGNTIYF; DNA: TGTGCCAGTAGTTCCCAGGGAGCTGGAAACACCATATATTTT
D: TRBD2; J: TRBJ2-1; size: NA; V: TRBV7-8; length: 15; CDR3: CASSELAGPGSEQFF; DNA: TGTGCCAGCAGCGAACTAGCGGGCCCTGGCAGCGAACAGTTCTTC
D: NA; J: TRBJ1-6; size: NA; V: TRBV27; length: 13; CDR3: CASSLPFNSPLHF; DNA: TGTGCCAGCAGTTTGCCGTTTAATTCACCCCTCCACTTT
D: TRBD2; J: TRBJ2-1; size: NA; V: TRBV14; length: 14; CDR3: CASSQLAGGNEQFF; DNA: TGTGCCAGCAGCCAGCTAGCGGGAGGGAATGAGCAGTTCTTC
D: TRBD2; J: TRBJ2-1; size: NA; V: TRBV2; length: 16; CDR3: CASRATGTSGSSEQFF; DNA: TGTGCCAGCAGAGCTACCGGGACTAGCGGGAGTAGTGAGCAGTTCTTC
D: NA; J: TRBJ1-1; size: NA; V: TRBV7-8; length: 12; CDR3: CASSPSNTEAFF; DNA: TGTGCCAGCAGCCCCTCGAACACTGAAGCTTTCTTT
D: NA; J: TRBJ2-2; size: NA; V: TRBV9; length: 16; CDR3: CASSGRGTENTGELFF; DNA: TGTGCCAGCAGCGGGAGGGGGACAGAGAACACCGGGGAGCTGTTTTTT
D: NA; J: TRBJ2-1; size: NA; V: TRBV6-5; length: 15; CDR3: CASSYDPGRLDEQFF; DNA: TGTGCCAGCAGTTACGATCCGGGGAGGTTGGATGAGCAGTTCTTC
D: NA; J: TRBJ1-6; size: NA; V: TRBV10-3; length: 13; CDR3: CAIRQTSPSPLHF; DNA: TGTGCCATCAGACAGACTTCCCCTTCACCCCTCCACTTT
D: NA; J: TRBJ2-1; size: NA; V: TRBV4-1; length: 13; CDR3: CASSQDRGGEQFF; DNA: TGCGCCAGCAGCCAAGATCGGGGTGGTGAGCAGTTCTTC
D: NA; J: TRBJ1-6; size: once; V: TRBV18; length: 14; CDR3: CASSPLSYNSPLHF; DNA: TGTGCCAGCTCACCACTCTCCTATAATTCACCCCTCCACTTT
D: NA; J: TRBJ1-2; size: NA; V: TRBV5-1; length: 15; CDR3: CASSLFTGGNYGYTF; DNA: TGCGCCAGCAGCTTGTTCACAGGAGGGAACTATGGCTACACCTTC
D: NA; J: TRBJ2-7; size: NA; V: TRBV12-3/TRBV12-4; length: 13; CDR3: CASSFPGVYEQYF; DNA: TGTGCCAGCAGTTTCCCAGGGGTCTACGAGCAGTACTTC
D: NA; J: TRBJ1-5; size: NA; V: TRBV18; length: 18; CDR3: CASSRTTVLGDSNQPQHF; DNA: TGTGCCAGCTCACGAACAACCGTTTTAGGCGATAGCAATCAGCCCCAGCATTTT
D: TRBD2; J: TRBJ2-7; size: once; V: TRBV4-1; length: 15; CDR3: CASSLLAGFSYEQYF; DNA: TGCGCCAGCAGCCTCCTAGCGGGCTTCTCCTACGAGCAGTACTTC
D: NA; J: TRBJ1-3; size: NA; V: TRBV6-5; length: 12; CDR3: CASRNVGNTIYF; DNA: TGTGCCAGCAGAAACGTCGGAAACACCATATATTTT
D: NA; J: TRBJ1-1; size: NA; V: TRBV13; length: 11; CDR3: CASSSNTEAFF; DNA: TGTGCCAGCAGCTCAAACACTGAAGCTTTCTTT
D: NA; J: TRBJ1-3; size: NA; V: TRBV28; length: 15; CDR3: CASSRPRSSGNTIYF; DNA: TGTGCCAGCAGTCGGCCGAGGAGCTCTGGAAACACCATATATTTT
D: TRBD1; J: TRBJ1-1; size: NA; V: TRBV5-5; length: 14; CDR3: CASSLLVEQGRAFF; DNA: TGTGCCAGCAGCCTACTAGTAGAACAGGGGCGAGCTTTCTTT
D: NA; J: TRBJ2-3; size: NA; V: TRBV6-1; length: 15; CDR3: CASSEVSGGTDTQYF; DNA: TGTGCCAGCAGTGAAGTTAGCGGTGGCACAGATACGCAGTATTTT
D: TRBD1; J: TRBJ1-2; size: NA; V: TRBV5-4; length: 15; CDR3: CASNKLGQGVYGYTF; DNA: TGTGCCAGCAACAAGCTCGGACAGGGGGTTTATGGCTACACCTTC
D: NA; J: TRBJ1-4; size: NA; V: TRBV30; length: 14; CDR3: CAWSRGEANEKLFF; DNA: TGTGCCTGGAGTCGGGGGGAGGCTAATGAAAAACTGTTTTTT